These T cell receptor beta chains were read from a single sample in a study of CD8 T cells in Susac syndrome. TCRdb recomputed calls from the immunoSEQ multiplex PCR reads with MiXCR, one row per CDR3 protein. The repertoire holds tens of thousands of distinct CDR3 sequences, with roughly 91% as singletons. The sample taken for sequencing was CD8+ T cells from PBMCs. These receptor sequences come from a human donor with multiple sclerosis. Each CDR3 is given with its conserved first and last residue. D genes are given only for firm matches. The size entry is marked missing in some rows and otherwise reads once, few, many or a size class.

D gene	V gene	clone size	J gene	CDR3 DNA	CDR3 protein
TRBD2	TRBV3-1	.	TRBJ2-3	TGTGCCAGCAGCCAATTCGTTTTCCCCCGACTAGCGGGAGTCAAGACAGATACGCAGTATTTT	CASSQFVFPRLAGVKTDTQYF
.	TRBV5-6	.	TRBJ2-5	TGTGCCAGCAGCCCGGTAGACAGAGAAGAGACCCAGTACTTC	CASSPVDREETQYF
TRBD1	TRBV11-2	.	TRBJ2-5	TGTGCCAGCAGCGTGTATAGGGACAGGGAGGGGGAGACCCAGTACTTC	CASSVYRDREGETQYF
.	TRBV12-3/TRBV12-4	.	TRBJ1-2	TGTGCCAGCGTATCGCGGGGGAGTGATGGCTACACCTTC	CASVSRGSDGYTF
.	TRBV12-3/TRBV12-4	.	TRBJ2-3	TGTGCCAGCAGTTTAGCTGGGGCAGATACGCAGTATTTT	CASSLAGADTQYF
.	TRBV27	.	TRBJ1-1	TGTGCCAGCAGTTTTCAAGGGAATCTCGAAGCTTTCTTT	CASSFQGNLEAFF
TRBD1	TRBV12-5	.	TRBJ1-2	TGTGCTAGTGGTTCCATTTCGGGACAGGGTTACTATGGCTACACCTTC	CASGSISGQGYYGYTF
.	TRBV7-9	.	TRBJ1-3	TGTGCCAGCAGCTTAGCGCAAGGGCGGGACACCATATATTTT	CASSLAQGRDTIYF
TRBD1	TRBV6-1	.	TRBJ1-5	TGTGCCAGCAGCATGGGACAGGGATACATCAATAGCAATCAGCCCCAGCATTTT	CASSMGQGYINSNQPQHF
.	TRBV9	.	TRBJ2-3	TGTGCCAGCAGCCCCTTCGGCGGGGACACAGATACGCAGTATTTT	CASSPFGGDTDTQYF
.	TRBV28	once	TRBJ1-3	TGTGCCAGCAGTTCGACAGGTCCTGGAAACACCATATATTTT	CASSSTGPGNTIYF
TRBD2	TRBV10-1	.	TRBJ2-1	TGCGCCAGCAGTGCCCGGACTAGCGGGGGAGCCACTCGCCCCCATGAGCAGTTCTTC	CASSARTSGGATRPHEQFF
.	TRBV6-5	.	TRBJ2-7	TGTGCCAGCAGTTCCGTTCCTAGCCCGAGCGGAGCCTACGAGCAGTACTTC	CASSSVPSPSGAYEQYF
.	TRBV28	.	TRBJ2-5	TGTGCCAGCAGCCAAGCGGAAAGGGGGGGAGAGACCCAGTACTTC	CASSQAERGGETQYF
TRBD1	TRBV5-1	.	TRBJ1-2	TGCGCCGGCAGCTTGTCAGACAGGGGAAACTATGGCTACACCTTC	CAGSLSDRGNYGYTF
TRBD2	TRBV12-3/TRBV12-4	.	TRBJ2-2	TGTGCCAGCAGTTCGTGGACTAGCGGGGGGAACGCGAACACCGGGGAGCTGTTTTTT	CASSSWTSGGNANTGELFF
TRBD2	TRBV6-4	.	TRBJ2-1	TGTGCCAGCGGTCCCCTGGGGGGGGGAACTTACAATGAGCAGTTCTTC	CASGPLGGGTYNEQFF
.	TRBV7-2	few	TRBJ2-1	TGTGCCAGCAGCTTAGATGCGGTTTATGAGCAGTTCTTC	CASSLDAVYEQFF
.	TRBV4-3	.	TRBJ2-1	TGCGCCAGCAGCCAAACTAGCACCTACTACAATGAGCAGTTCTTC	CASSQTSTYYNEQFF
TRBD2	TRBV4-1	.	TRBJ2-7	TGCGCCAGCAGCTTGGGACTAGCGGGAACTCACGAGCAGTACTTC	CASSLGLAGTHEQYF
.	TRBV7-3	.	TRBJ2-1	TGTGCCAGCAGCCCTGGAACCGGGACTCCACACAATGAGCAGTTCTTC	CASSPGTGTPHNEQFF
.	TRBV28	.	TRBJ1-2	TGTGCCAGCAGTCCCCCAGGGTACCAGGCTAACTATGGCTACACCTTC	CASSPPGYQANYGYTF
.	TRBV6-1	.	TRBJ2-5	TGTGCCAGCAGCCTTGTCCCCCGGGCAGAACAAGAGACCCAGTACTTC	CASSLVPRAEQETQYF
.	TRBV7-8	.	TRBJ2-5	TGTGCCAGCAGCCACCCTCTTTGGCAGACCCAGTACTTC	CASSHPLWQTQYF
.	TRBV19	.	TRBJ1-2	TGTGCCAGTAGTATAGATCTCGGAGGGTATGGCTACACCTTC	CASSIDLGGYGYTF
TRBD1	TRBV29-1	.	TRBJ2-7	TGCAGCGTTGACGGCCTGACAGGGGAGGTCCACGAGCAGTACTTC	CSVDGLTGEVHEQYF
TRBD2	TRBV27	.	TRBJ2-7	TGTGCCAGCAGTTTAAGAGGGAGGGCCTACGAGCAGTACTTC	CASSLRGRAYEQYF
TRBD2	TRBV12-3/TRBV12-4	once	TRBJ2-1	TGTGCCAGCAGTCAACTAGCGGGGGGTTACAATGAGCAGTTCTTC	CASSQLAGGYNEQFF
.	TRBV6-1	once	TRBJ1-6	TGTGCCAGCAGTCCTATCGACGCTGGATCACCCCTCCACTTT	CASSPIDAGSPLHF
TRBD1	TRBV6-5	once	TRBJ2-7	TGTGCCAGCAGTTGGGGGACAGGACCCTACGAGCAGTACTTC	CASSWGTGPYEQYF
.	TRBV11-2	.	TRBJ2-2	TGTGCCAGCAGCGCCATAGGGGGATCGTCCAACACCGGGGAGCTGTTTTTT	CASSAIGGSSNTGELFF
.	TRBV5-1	.	TRBJ1-1	TGCGCCAGCAGCTTAATTCAGGGCACGAACACTGAAGCTTTCTTT	CASSLIQGTNTEAFF
.	TRBV7-9	once	TRBJ2-7	TGTTCCAGCAGCTTAGCGGGACAGATCTACGAGCAGTACTTC	CSSSLAGQIYEQYF
TRBD1	TRBV11-2	.	TRBJ2-7	TGTGCCAGCAGCTTAGAGGGACAGGGTCTCTACGAGCAGTACTTC	CASSLEGQGLYEQYF
.	TRBV7-2	.	TRBJ2-1	TGTGCCAGCAGCCGGATGGGGGGTTTCAATGAGCAGTTCTTC	CASSRMGGFNEQFF
TRBD1	TRBV12-3/TRBV12-4	.	TRBJ1-5	TGTGCCAGCAGTCGGACAGGGGTTCTTAGTCAGCCCCAGCATTTT	CASSRTGVLSQPQHF
.	TRBV27	.	TRBJ2-7	TGTGCCAGCAGTCCCGGAGTGAGGGTGATCGAGCAGTACTTC	CASSPGVRVIEQYF
.	TRBV2	.	TRBJ2-2	TGTGCCAGCGATGACCCGGGGGTCGGGACGTCCGGGGAGCTGTTTTTT	CASDDPGVGTSGELFF
.	TRBV19	.	TRBJ1-5	TGTGCCAGTAGTATAGTCGGCAGCTCCCGGCAGCCCCAGCATTTT	CASSIVGSSRQPQHF
.	TRBV5-4	.	TRBJ2-3	TGTGCCAGCAGCTTGAAAGGAACGGGAGATACGCAGTATTTT	CASSLKGTGDTQYF
TRBD1	TRBV28	.	TRBJ1-1	TGTGCCAACTTACGAAGAGGGGGCATGAACACTGAAGCTTTCTTT	CANLRRGGMNTEAFF
TRBD2	TRBV20-1	.	TRBJ2-3	TGCAGTGCTAGATCCCTTGGGGTAGCGGGAGAGACAGATACGCAGTATTTT	CSARSLGVAGETDTQYF
TRBD2	TRBV28	.	TRBJ2-2	TGTGCCAGCAGGATGACTAGCGGGAGAGGAGAGCTAGGCACCGGGGAGCTGTTTTTT	CASRMTSGRGELGTGELFF
TRBD1	TRBV5-1	.	TRBJ2-3	TGCGCCAGCAGCTTCCTGACAGGGCTCCCAGATACGCAGTATTTT	CASSFLTGLPDTQYF
.	TRBV11-1	.	TRBJ2-5	TGTGCCAGCAGCCCTGTGACTAGTCAATGGAACCAAGAGACCCAGTACTTC	CASSPVTSQWNQETQYF
.	TRBV13	.	TRBJ1-1	TGTGCCAGCAGCCCACCCCAGGGTGGCTCTGAAGCTTTCTTT	CASSPPQGGSEAFF
.	TRBV2	.	TRBJ1-2	TGTGCCAGCAGTCCCTTAGTGGACAGTTACTATGGCTACACCTTC	CASSPLVDSYYGYTF
.	TRBV7-9	once	TRBJ2-7	TGTGCCAGCAGCTACCCGCCCCACGAGCAGTACTTC	CASSYPPHEQYF
.	TRBV9	.	TRBJ1-1	TGTGCCAGCAGCCAAAGTTGGGGGGAGACTGAAGCTTTCTTT	CASSQSWGETEAFF
TRBD2	TRBV5-1	.	TRBJ2-3	TGCGCCAGCGAAAAAGCGGGAGCCCCAGATACGCAGTATTTT	CASEKAGAPDTQYF
TRBD2	TRBV28	.	TRBJ2-1	TGTGCCAGCAGTTCCCGACTAGCGGGTTATGAGCAGTTCTTC	CASSSRLAGYEQFF
.	TRBV12-3/TRBV12-4	.	TRBJ1-2	TGTGCCAGCAGCAAACCGGAGGACAGAGTTAACTATGGCTACACCTTC	CASSKPEDRVNYGYTF
.	TRBV19	.	TRBJ1-5	TGTGCCAGTAGTATTTCGGTGTGGCAGCCCCAGCATTTT	CASSISVWQPQHF
.	TRBV28	.	TRBJ1-2	TGTGCCAGCAGTTTGCACGCAAACTATGGCTACACCTTC	CASSLHANYGYTF